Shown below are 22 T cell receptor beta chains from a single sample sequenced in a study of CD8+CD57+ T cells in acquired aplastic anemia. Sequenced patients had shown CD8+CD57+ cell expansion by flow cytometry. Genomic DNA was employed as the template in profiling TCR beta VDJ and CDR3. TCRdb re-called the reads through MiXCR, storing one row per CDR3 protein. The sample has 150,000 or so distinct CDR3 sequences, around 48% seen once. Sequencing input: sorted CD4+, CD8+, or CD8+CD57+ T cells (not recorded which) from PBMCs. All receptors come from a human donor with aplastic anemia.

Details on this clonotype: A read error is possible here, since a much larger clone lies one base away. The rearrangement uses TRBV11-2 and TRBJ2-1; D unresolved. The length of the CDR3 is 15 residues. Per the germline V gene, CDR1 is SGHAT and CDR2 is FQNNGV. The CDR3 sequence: CASSLGLDSHNEQFF. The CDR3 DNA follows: TGTGCCAGCAGCTTGGGGTTAGACTCCCACAATGAGCAGTTCTTC.

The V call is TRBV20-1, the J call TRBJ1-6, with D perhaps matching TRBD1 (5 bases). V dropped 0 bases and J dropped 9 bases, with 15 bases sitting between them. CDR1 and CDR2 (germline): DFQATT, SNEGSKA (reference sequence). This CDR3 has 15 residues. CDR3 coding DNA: TGCAGTGCTAGAGATAGGGGTTCGGGGATTTCACCCCTCCACTTT. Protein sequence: CSARDRGSGISPLHF.

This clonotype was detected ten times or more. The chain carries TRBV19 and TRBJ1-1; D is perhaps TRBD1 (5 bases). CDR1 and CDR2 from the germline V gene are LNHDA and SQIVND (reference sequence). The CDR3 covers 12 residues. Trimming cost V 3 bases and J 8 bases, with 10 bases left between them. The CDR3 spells CASSIAAGEAFF. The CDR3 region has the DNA TGTGCCAGTAGTATCGCCGCAGGGGAAGCTTTCTTT.

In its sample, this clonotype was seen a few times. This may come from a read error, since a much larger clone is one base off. CDR3 loop: CSAPLAGEAAGEPFF. CDR3 coding DNA: TGCAGTGCGCCGCTAGCGGGAGAAGCGGCCGGGGAGCCGTTTTTT. The chain has TRBV20-1 and TRBJ2-2; 10 bases are shared with TRBD2. There are 15 residues in the CDR3. Germline lookup yields CDR1 DFQATT and CDR2 SNEGSKA (reference sequence).

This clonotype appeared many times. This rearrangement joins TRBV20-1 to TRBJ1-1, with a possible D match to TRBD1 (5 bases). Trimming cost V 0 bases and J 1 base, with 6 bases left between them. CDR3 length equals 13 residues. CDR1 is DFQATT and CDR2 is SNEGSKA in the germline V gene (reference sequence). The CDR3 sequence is CSARDGGNTEAFF. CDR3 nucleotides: TGCAGTGCTAGAGACGGGGGGAACACTGAAGCTTTCTTT.

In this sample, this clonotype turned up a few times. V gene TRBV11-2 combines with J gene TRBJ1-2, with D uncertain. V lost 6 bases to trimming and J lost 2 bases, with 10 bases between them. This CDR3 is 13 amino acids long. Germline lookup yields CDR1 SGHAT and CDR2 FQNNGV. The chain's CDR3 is CASRAKENYGYTF. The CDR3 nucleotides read TGTGCCAGCAGGGCCAAGGAGAACTATGGCTACACCTTC. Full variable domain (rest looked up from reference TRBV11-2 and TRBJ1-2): EAGVAQSPRYKIIEKRQSVAFWCNPISGHATLYWYQQILGQGPKLLIQFQNNGVVDDSQLPKDRFSAERLKGVDSTLKIQPAKLEDSAVYLCASRAKENYGYTFGSGTRLTVV.

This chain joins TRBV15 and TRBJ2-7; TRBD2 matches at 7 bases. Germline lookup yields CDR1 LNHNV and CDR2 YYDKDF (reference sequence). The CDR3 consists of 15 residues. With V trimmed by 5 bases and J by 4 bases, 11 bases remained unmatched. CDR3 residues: CATSPNWAGVYEQYF. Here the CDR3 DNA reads TGTGCCACCAGCCCCAATTGGGCGGGAGTGTACGAGCAGTACTTC. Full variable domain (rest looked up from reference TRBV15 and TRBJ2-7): DAMVIQNPRYQVTQFGKPVTLSCSQTLNHNVMYWYQQKSSQAPKLLFHYYDKDFNNEADTPDNFQSRRPNTSFCFLDIRSPGLGDTAMYLCATSPNWAGVYEQYFGPGTRLTVT.

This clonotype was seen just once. CDR3 nucleotides: TGTGCCAGCAGCCCACGGACTAGCGGGAGTTCCTACAATGAGCAGTTCTTC. Its translation: CASSPRTSGSSYNEQFF. The rearrangement uses TRBV9 and TRBJ2-1; 13 bases map to TRBD2. CDR1 is SGDLS, CDR2 YYNGEE, per germline. This CDR3 is 17 amino acids long. The junction had 5 bases not matched to a gene; V was cut back by 4 bases and J by 1 base.

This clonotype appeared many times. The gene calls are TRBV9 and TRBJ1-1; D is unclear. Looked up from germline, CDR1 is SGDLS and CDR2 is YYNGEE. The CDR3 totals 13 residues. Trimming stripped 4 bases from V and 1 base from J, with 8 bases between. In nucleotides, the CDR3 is TGTGCCAGCAGCTCCCACCAGAACACTGAAGCTTTCTTT. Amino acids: CASSSHQNTEAFF.

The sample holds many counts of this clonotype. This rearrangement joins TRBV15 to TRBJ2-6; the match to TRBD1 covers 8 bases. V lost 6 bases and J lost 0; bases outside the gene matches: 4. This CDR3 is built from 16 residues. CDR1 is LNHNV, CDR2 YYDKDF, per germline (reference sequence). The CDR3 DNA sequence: TGTGCCACCAGACGACAGGGGAGCTCTGGGGCCAACGTCCTGACTTTC. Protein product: CATRRQGSSGANVLTF.

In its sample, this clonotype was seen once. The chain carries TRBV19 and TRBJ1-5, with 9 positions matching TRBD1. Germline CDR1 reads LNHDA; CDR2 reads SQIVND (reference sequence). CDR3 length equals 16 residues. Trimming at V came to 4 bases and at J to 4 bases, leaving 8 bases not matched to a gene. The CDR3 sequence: CASSRAGTGLNQPQHF. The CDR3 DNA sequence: TGTGCCAGTAGTAGAGCCGGGACAGGGCTAAATCAGCCCCAGCATTTT.

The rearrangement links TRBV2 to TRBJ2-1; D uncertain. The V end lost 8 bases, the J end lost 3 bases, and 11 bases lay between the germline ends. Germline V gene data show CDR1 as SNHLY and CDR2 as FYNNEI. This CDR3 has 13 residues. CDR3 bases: TGTGCCAGCTGCGACCCTAACTACAATGAGCAGTTCTTC. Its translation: CASCDPNYNEQFF.

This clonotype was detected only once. The CDR3 sequence: CASSPLEQPQHF. The DNA for the CDR3 is TGTGCCAGCAGCCCGCTGGAACAGCCCCAGCATTTT. J is TRBJ1-5 and V is TRBV7-9; no reliable D call. V was clipped by 5 bases and J by 7 bases, with 9 bases between them. Germline loops: CDR1 SEHNR, CDR2 FQNEAQ (reference sequence). The CDR3 covers 12 residues.

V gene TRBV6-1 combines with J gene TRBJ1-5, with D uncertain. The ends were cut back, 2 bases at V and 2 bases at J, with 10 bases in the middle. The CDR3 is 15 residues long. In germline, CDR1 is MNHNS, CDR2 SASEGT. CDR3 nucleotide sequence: TGTGCCAGCAGTGAATTTGTAGATCGCAATCAGCCCCAGCATTTT. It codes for CASSEFVDRNQPQHF.

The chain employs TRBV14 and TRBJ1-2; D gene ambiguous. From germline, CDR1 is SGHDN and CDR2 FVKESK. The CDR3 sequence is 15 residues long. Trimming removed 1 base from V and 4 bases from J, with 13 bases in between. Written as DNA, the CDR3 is TGTGCCAGCAGCCAAGGTAGCGAAAGAGGCTATGGCTACACCTTC. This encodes CASSQGSERGYGYTF.

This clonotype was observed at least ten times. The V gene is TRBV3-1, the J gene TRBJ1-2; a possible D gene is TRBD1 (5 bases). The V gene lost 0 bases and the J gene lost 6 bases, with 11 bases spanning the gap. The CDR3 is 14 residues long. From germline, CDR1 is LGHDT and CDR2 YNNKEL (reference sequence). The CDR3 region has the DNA TGTGCCAGCAGCCAAGATGGAAGAGGGGATGGCTACACCTTC. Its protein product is CASSQDGRGDGYTF.

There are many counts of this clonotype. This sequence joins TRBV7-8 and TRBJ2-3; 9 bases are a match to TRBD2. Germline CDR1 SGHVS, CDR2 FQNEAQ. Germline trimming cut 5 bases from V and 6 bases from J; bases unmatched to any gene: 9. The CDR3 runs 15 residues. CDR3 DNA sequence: TGTGCCAGCAGCCCAGGCCCTAGCGGGATGGATACGCAGTATTTT. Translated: CASSPGPSGMDTQYF. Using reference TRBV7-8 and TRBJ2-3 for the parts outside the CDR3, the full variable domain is GAGVSQSPRYKVAKRGQDVALRCDPISGHVSLFWYQQALGQGPEFLTYFQNEAQLDKSGLPSDRFFAERPEGSVSTLKIQRTQQEDSAVYLCASSPGPSGMDTQYFGPGTRLTVL.

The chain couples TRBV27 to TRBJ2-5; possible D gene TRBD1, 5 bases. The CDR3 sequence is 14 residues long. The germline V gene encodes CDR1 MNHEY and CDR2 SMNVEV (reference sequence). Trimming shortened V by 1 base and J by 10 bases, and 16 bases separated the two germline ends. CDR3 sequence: CASSLYQGTRYQYF. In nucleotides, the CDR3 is TGTGCCAGCAGTTTATACCAGGGCACCCGATACCAGTACTTC.

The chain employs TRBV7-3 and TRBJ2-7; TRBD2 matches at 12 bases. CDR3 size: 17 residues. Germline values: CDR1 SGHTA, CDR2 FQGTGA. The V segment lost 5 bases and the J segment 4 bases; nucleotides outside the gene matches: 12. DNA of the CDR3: TGTGCCAGCAGCCGACCGGACCTGACTAGCGGGGGATACGAGCAGTACTTC. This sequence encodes CASSRPDLTSGGYEQYF.

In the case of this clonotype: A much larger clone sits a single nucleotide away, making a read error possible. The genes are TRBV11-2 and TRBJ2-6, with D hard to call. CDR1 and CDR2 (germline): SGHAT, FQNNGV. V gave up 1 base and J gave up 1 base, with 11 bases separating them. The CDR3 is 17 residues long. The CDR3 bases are TGTGCCAGCAGCTTAGCTGTTGGCCCGTCTGGGGCCAACGTCCTGACTTTC. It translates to CASSLAVGPSGANVLTF.

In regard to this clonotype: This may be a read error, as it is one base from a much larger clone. In DNA form, the CDR3 reads TGTGCCAGCAGCTTAGATCCTTCTAGCTCCTACGAGCGGTACTTC. Encoded protein: CASSLDPSSSYERYF. V gene TRBV7-9 combines with J gene TRBJ2-7; a possible D gene is TRBD2 (5 bases). This CDR3 contains 15 residues. Germline loops: CDR1 SEHNR, CDR2 FQNEAQ (reference sequence).

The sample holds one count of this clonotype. DNA of the CDR3: TGCGCCAGCAGTGAACAACAGGGTTCAGTTCGGTTCTTC. This translates into CASSEQQGSVRFF. The rearrangement uses TRBV10-1 and TRBJ2-1, with D tentatively TRBD1 (6 bases). CDR1 is WNHNN and CDR2 is SYGVQD in the germline V gene (reference sequence). This CDR3 contains 13 residues. V lost 3 bases to trimming and J lost 15 bases, with 18 bases between them.